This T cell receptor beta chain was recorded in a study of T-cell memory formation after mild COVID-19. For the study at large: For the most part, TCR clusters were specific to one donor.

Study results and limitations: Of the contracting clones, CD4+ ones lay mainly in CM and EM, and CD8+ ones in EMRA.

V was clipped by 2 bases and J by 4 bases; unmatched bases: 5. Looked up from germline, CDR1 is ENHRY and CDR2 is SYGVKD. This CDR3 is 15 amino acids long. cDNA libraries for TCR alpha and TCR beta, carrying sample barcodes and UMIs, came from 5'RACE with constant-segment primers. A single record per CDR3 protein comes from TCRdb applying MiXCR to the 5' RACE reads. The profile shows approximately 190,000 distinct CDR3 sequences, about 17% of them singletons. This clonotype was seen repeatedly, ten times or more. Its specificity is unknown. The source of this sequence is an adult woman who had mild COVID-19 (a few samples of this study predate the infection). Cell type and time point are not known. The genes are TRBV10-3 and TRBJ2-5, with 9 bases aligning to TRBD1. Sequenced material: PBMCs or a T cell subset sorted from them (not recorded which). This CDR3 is CAISEKGQGGETQYF. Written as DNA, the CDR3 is TGTGCCATCAGTGAGAAGGGACAGGGAGGAGAGACCCAGTACTTC.